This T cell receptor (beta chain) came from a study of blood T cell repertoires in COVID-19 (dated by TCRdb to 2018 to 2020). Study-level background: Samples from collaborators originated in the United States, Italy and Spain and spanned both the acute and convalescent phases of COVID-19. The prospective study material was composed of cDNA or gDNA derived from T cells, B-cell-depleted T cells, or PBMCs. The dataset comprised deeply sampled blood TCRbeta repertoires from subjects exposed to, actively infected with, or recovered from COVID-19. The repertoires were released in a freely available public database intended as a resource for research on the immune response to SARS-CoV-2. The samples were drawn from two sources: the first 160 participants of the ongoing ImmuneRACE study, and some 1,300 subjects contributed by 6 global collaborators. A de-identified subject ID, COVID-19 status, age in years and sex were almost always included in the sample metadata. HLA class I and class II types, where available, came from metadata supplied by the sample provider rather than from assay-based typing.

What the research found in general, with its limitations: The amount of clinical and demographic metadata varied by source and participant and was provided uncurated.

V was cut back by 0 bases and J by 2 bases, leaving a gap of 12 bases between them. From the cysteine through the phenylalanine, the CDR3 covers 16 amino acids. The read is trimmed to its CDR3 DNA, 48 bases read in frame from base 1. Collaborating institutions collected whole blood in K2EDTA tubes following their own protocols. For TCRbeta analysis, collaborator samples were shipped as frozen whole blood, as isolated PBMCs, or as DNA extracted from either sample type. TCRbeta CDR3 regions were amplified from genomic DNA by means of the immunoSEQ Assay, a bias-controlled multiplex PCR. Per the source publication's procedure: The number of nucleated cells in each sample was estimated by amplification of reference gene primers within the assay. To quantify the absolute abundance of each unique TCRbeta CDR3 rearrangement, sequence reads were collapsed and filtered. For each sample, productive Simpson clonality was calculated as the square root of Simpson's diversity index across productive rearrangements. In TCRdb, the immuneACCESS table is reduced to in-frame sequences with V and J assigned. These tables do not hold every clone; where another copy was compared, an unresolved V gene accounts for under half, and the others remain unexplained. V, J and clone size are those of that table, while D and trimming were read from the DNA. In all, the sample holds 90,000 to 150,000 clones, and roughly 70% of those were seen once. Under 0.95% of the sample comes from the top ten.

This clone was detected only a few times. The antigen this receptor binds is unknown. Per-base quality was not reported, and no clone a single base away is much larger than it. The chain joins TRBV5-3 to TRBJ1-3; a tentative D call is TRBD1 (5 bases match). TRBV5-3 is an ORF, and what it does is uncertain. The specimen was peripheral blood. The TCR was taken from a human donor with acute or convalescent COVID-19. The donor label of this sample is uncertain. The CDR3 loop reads CARSLGQLLAGNTIYF. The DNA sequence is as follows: TGTGCCAGAAGCTTGGGACAGCTCTTGGCTGGAAACACCATATATTTT.